The 4 T cell receptor beta chains in this list originate from one sample, sequenced in a study of identical twins. TCRdb independently ran MiXCR on the 5' RACE reads; one entry per CDR3 protein. The sample holds about 660,000 distinct CDR3 sequences, 8.5% to 9.5% seen once. The sample was also linked to a second study, of yellow fever vaccine responses in identical twins.

Sequences were obtained from PBMCs. These TCRs come from a woman aged 18-29 years in good health.

This clonotype was detected only a few times. This rearrangement joins TRBV3-1 to TRBJ1-1; D remains unclear. This CDR3 contains 14 residues. Trimming cost V 0 bases and J 2 bases, with 7 bases left between them. The germline V gene encodes CDR1 LGHDT and CDR2 YNNKEL (reference sequence). The CDR3 protein is CASSQEGYNTEAFF. The CDR3 bases are TGTGCCAGCAGCCAAGAGGGCTATAACACTGAAGCTTTCTTT.

This clonotype was recorded a few times. The genes are TRBV4-1 and TRBJ2-7; 9 bases are shared with TRBD1. J gave up 3 bases and V 6 bases, and 9 bases lay outside the gene matches. The CDR3 length is 15 residues. CDR1 and CDR2 (germline): MGHRA, YSYEKL. The CDR3 protein is CASRPTQGAVYEQYF. In nucleotides, the CDR3 is TGCGCCAGCAGACCAACACAGGGGGCGGTCTACGAGCAGTACTTC.

The chain has TRBV27 and TRBJ2-5, with D maybe TRBD2 (6 bases). V dropped 4 bases and J dropped 2 bases, with 14 bases sitting between them. CDR1 is MNHEY, CDR2 SMNVEV, per germline (reference sequence). The CDR3 has 15 residues. The CDR3 region has the DNA TGTGCCAGCAGTTCTGTGGGAGGCGGTCAAGAGACCCAGTACTTC. Its protein product is CASSSVGGGQETQYF.

This clonotype was counted a few times. The genes are TRBV10-3 and TRBJ2-3; TRBD2 agrees at 9 bases. The CDR3 is made up of 15 amino acids. Trimming at V came to 10 bases and at J to 2 bases, leaving 10 bases not matched to a gene. CDR1 is ENHRY, CDR2 SYGVKD, per germline. The CDR3 region has the DNA TGTGCCACCGCGGGTAGCGGGGGTGACACAGATACGCAGTATTTT. Translation: CATAGSGGDTDTQYF.